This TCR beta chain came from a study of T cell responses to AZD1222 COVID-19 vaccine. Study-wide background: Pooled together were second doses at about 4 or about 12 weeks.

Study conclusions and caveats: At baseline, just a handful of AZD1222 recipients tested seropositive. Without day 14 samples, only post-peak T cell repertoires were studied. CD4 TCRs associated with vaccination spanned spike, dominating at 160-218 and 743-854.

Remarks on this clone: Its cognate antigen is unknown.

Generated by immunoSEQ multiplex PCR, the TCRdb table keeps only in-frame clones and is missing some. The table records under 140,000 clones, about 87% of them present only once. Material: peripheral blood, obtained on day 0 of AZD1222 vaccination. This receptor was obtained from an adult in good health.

CDR3 sequence reads: CSAVTHYEQYF. CDR3 DNA: TGCAGTGCCGTCACTCACTACGAGCAGTACTTC. This chain uses TRBV20-1 with TRBJ2-7; no reliable D call. CDR3 size: 11 residues. From germline, CDR1 is DFQATT and CDR2 SNEGSKA (reference sequence). Between the trimmed V and J ends, which lost 6 bases and 3 bases, there was a span of 9 bases.